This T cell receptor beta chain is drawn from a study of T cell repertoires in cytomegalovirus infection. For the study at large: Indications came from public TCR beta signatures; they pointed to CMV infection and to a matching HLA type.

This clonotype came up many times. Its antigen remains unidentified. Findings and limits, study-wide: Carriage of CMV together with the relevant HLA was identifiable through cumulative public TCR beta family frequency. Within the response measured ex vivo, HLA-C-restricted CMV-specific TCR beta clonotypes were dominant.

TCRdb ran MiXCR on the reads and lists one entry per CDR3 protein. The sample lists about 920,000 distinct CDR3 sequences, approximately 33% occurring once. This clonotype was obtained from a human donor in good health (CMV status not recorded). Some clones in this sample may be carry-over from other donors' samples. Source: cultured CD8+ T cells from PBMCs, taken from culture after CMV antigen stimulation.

The CDR3 here is CASSFPDGINSGANVLTF. DNA for the CDR3: TGTGCCAGCAGTTTCCCTGACGGGATCAACTCTGGGGCCAACGTCCTGACTTTC. This chain connects TRBV6-6 to TRBJ2-6, with D perhaps TRBD2 (5 bases). This CDR3 contains 18 residues. The germline V and J ends were trimmed by 4 bases and 0 bases, with 16 bases remaining between them. Germline V gene lookup returns CDR1 MNHNY and CDR2 SVGAGI (reference sequence).